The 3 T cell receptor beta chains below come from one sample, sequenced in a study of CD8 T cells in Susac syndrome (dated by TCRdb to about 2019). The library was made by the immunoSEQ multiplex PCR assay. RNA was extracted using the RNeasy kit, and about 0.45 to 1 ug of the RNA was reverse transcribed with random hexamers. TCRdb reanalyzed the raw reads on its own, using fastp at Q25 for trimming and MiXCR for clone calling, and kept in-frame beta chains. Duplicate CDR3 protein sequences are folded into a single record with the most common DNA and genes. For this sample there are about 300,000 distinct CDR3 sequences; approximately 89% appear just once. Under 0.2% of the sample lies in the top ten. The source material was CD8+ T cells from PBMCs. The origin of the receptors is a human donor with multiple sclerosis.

CDR3 sequence: CASSSTGGPSYNEQFF. The CDR3 bases are TGTGCCAGCAGCTCGACCGGGGGGCCCTCCTACAATGAGCAGTTCTTC. The gene calls are TRBV7-9 and TRBJ2-1; a weak D match, TRBD2 (7 bases). The germline gives CDR1 SEHNR, CDR2 FQNEAQ (reference sequence). Trimming removed 4 bases at V and 0 bases at J, with 13 bases between. This CDR3 has 16 amino acids.

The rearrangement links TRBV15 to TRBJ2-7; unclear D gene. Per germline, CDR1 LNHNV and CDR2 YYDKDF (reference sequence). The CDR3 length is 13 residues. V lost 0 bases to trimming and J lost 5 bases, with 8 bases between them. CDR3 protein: CATSRDLQDEQYF. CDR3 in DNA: TGTGCCACCAGCAGAGATCTCCAGGACGAGCAGTACTTC.

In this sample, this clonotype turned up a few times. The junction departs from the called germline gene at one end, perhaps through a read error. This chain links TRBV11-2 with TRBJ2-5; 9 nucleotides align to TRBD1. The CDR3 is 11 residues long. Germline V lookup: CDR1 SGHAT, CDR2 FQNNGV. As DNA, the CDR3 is TGTGCCAGCACCCGCGGACAGGGGAGAAACTTC. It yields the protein CASTRGQGRNF.